Only one count was recorded for the clone carrying this T cell receptor (beta chain). This specimen belongs to a study of blood T cell repertoires in COVID-19. Study in general: Researchers got acute and convalescent COVID-19 samples from the United States, Italy and Spain. Sources were T cells, B-cell-depleted T cells, or PBMCs; the material itself was cDNA or gDNA.

Original handling: Estimates of nucleated cell counts were drawn from the amplification of reference gene primers. Repertoires were generated with immunoSEQ multiplex PCR, while TCRdb's copy carries only in-frame clones and drops some. V and J calls and clone size are as listed in that table; D and trimming were resolved from the DNA. The table lists roughly 59,000 clones, approximately 78% of them singletons. The V end was cut by 0 bases, the J end by 12 bases, with 19 bases between. The CDR3 sequence is 15 residues long. Germline V gene lookup returns CDR1 SGHNT and CDR2 YYREEE (reference sequence).

Sequenced material: peripheral blood. The receptor comes from a man at least 80 years old with acute or convalescent COVID-19. J is TRBJ2-1 and V is TRBV5-4; weak D call: TRBD1 (5 bases). The CDR3 reads CASSLGGGHLNPQFF. The CDR3 region has the DNA TGTGCCAGCAGCTTGGGGGGTGGACACTTAAACCCGCAGTTCTTC.